These 9 T cell receptor beta chains share one sample of origin, sequenced in a study of CD8 T cells in ankylosing spondylitis. Whole-study results and caveats: A motif in TCR beta, a set of fewer than ten highly homologous variants, appeared characteristic of ankylosing spondylitis blood.

TCRdb re-called the 5' RACE reads with MiXCR, one entry per CDR3 protein. The table includes roughly 670,000 distinct CDR3 sequences, around 20% detected once. Antigens of these TCRs are unknown. Sequences were obtained from blood, either unsorted or a sorted T cell fraction (not recorded which). These receptors all stem from a male donor with ankylosing spondylitis.

This clonotype was detected only a few times. The gene calls are TRBV6-5 and TRBJ1-5; 7 bases line up with TRBD1. CDR1 MNHEY and CDR2 SVGAGI come from the germline V gene. The CDR3 has 17 residues. The junction had 5 bases not matched to a gene; V was cut back by 0 bases and J by 0 bases. The CDR3: CASSYSGQLNSNQPQHF. The CDR3 nucleotides are TGTGCCAGCAGTTACTCGGGACAGCTCAATAGCAATCAGCCCCAGCATTTT.

This clonotype occurred many times. This chain joins TRBV29-1 and TRBJ2-7, with 11 bases identical to TRBD2. Germline loops: CDR1 SQVTM, CDR2 ANQGSEA. This CDR3 has 16 residues. The junction had 5 bases not matched to a gene; V was cut back by 1 base and J by 0 bases. The CDR3 sequence: CSVEGLAGRSSYEQYF. In DNA form, the CDR3 reads TGCAGCGTTGAAGGACTAGCGGGACGGAGCTCCTACGAGCAGTACTTC.

This clonotype has only a few counts. The chain is built from TRBV28 and TRBJ2-3, with TRBD2 identical over 12 bases. Looked up from germline, CDR1 is MDHEN and CDR2 is SYDVKM. The CDR3 extends over 17 amino acids. The junction had 5 bases not matched to a gene; V was cut back by 2 bases and J by 2 bases. DNA for the CDR3: TGTGCCAGCAGTTTAGAACTAGCGGGAGGCCCCACAGATACGCAGTATTTT. This encodes CASSLELAGGPTDTQYF.

This clonotype has just a few counts. The CDR3 here is CSARQGGEGYTF. The CDR3 region has the DNA TGCAGTGCTCGTCAGGGTGGGGAAGGCTACACCTTC. The chain links TRBV20-1 to TRBJ1-2; maybe TRBD1 (5 bases). V lost 5 bases to trimming and J lost 8 bases, with 15 bases between them. The CDR3 consists of 12 residues. Looked up from germline, CDR1 is DFQATT and CDR2 is SNEGSKA (reference sequence).

The chain combines TRBV2 with TRBJ1-5; no definite D call. Per germline, CDR1 SNHLY and CDR2 FYNNEI. The CDR3 covers 14 residues. Deletions cut 1 base from V and 1 base from J, with 5 bases between. The CDR3 spells CASSEGRSNQPQHF. For the CDR3, the DNA is TGTGCCAGCAGTGAAGGCAGGAGCAATCAGCCCCAGCATTTT.

This clonotype was detected a few times. The V call is TRBV5-1, the J call TRBJ2-1; perhaps TRBD2 as D (6 bases). The germline V gene encodes CDR1 SGHRS and CDR2 YFSETQ. V was clipped by 5 bases and J by 5 bases, with 17 bases between them. This CDR3 contains 15 residues. The CDR3 region has the DNA TGCGCCAGCAGGCCCGGAAGGGAGGTGGACAATGAGCAGTTCTTC. Translated, it gives CASRPGREVDNEQFF.

J is TRBJ1-1 and V is TRBV5-1, with TRBD1 matching over 10 bases. CDR3 length: 17 amino acids. Germline V CDR1 and CDR2: SGHRS, YFSETQ. The J segment lost 4 bases and the V segment lost 0 bases, leaving 9 bases of the junction unmatched. CDR3 DNA: TGCGCCAGCAGCTTGGCTCCCGGACAGGGGGTAGTCACTGAAGCTTTCTTT. Translated, it gives CASSLAPGQGVVTEAFF.

CDR3 in amino acids: CASSLEAGLNTEAFF. In DNA form, the CDR3 reads TGCGCCAGCAGCTTGGAGGCGGGGCTGAACACTGAAGCTTTCTTT. The chain links TRBV5-1 to TRBJ1-1; D is perhaps TRBD1 (5 bases). Trimming stripped 0 bases from V and 0 bases from J, with 9 bases between. This CDR3 region has 15 residues. Germline V gene sequence: CDR1 SGHRS, CDR2 YFSETQ.

This clonotype was recorded a few times. This chain joins TRBV3-1 and TRBJ2-7, with a possible D match to TRBD1 (5 bases). Germline-derived CDR1 and CDR2 are LGHDT and YNNKEL (reference sequence). CDR3 length: 15 residues. V dropped 4 bases and J dropped 7 bases, with 20 bases sitting between them. The CDR3 coding sequence is TGTGCCAGCAGCCTCGCGTTACAGGCGTTTGATGAGCAGTACTTC. It encodes CASSLALQAFDEQYF.